A single T cell receptor beta chain is shown here with its context. Its binding antigen is unknown. No much larger clone is present one base from it, and per-base qualities are unavailable. This sample stems from a study of OX40 agonist ivuxolimab in advanced cancers. Regarding the study in general: Ivuxolimab was an agonistic, fully human IgG2 monoclonal antibody directed against OX40 (CD134), a costimulatory receptor. Among the approximately 50 dose-escalation patients, around 19 had hepatocellular carcinoma, about 15 melanoma, 9 renal cell carcinoma and 9 head and neck cancer. Partial responses were achieved by three dose-escalation patients, of whom one had hepatocellular carcinoma and two had cutaneous melanoma. A male proportion of approximately 83% and a mean age of roughly 58 years, ranging from 23 to 79, were recorded for the dose-escalation cohort. Intravenous ivuxolimab was administered to patients every 2 weeks at six dose levels: 0.01, 0.1, 0.3, 1.5, 3 and 10 mg/kg. Prior anti-PD-1, anti-PD-L1 or anti-CTLA-4 therapy was permitted, and approximately 39% of dose-escalation patients had received checkpoint inhibitors. The paper covers the monotherapy dose-escalation part of the phase I ivuxolimab trial, which included N ≈ 54 patients. Peripheral TCRbeta sequencing was intended to test whether TCR sequence diversity was altered and clonal T-cell expansion was caused by ivuxolimab.

Paper-wide results and their limitations: Low levels of normalized T-cell clonal expansion were also seen in some nonresponding patients. Which antigens the clonally expanded peripheral T cells were specific for was not determined. At doses of 0.1 to 3.0 mg/kg, clonal expansion of both CD4+ and CD8+ T cells in blood was seen between baseline and week 6. After ivuxolimab, more expanded clones were found on average in CD8+ T cells than in CD4+ T cells. In the 0.1-3.0 mg/kg groups, partial responders were among the patients with the lowest normalized peripheral clonal expansion, particularly in CD8+ T cells.

For sequencing of the TCRbeta CDR3 region, genomic DNA was extracted from the sorted cells. The immunoSEQ Assay was used for sequencing of TCRbeta CDR3 regions. TCRdb took over this immuneACCESS table, retaining in-frame rearrangements with V and J assigned. Such tables are incomplete; in checked studies, under half of the missing clones stem from an unresolved V gene, and the remainder is unexplained. For this sample the table gives about 15,000 clones, of which around 64% were detected only once. The ten largest account for 8.4% of the sample. The junction carries 18 bases between V and J, which are trimmed by 4 bases and 8 bases respectively. There are 15 amino acids in the CDR3, from cysteine to phenylalanine inclusive. The sequence is cut down to CDR3 DNA, 45 bases in frame from base 1. According to the germline V gene (reference sequence), CDR1 reads SGHKS and CDR2 reads YYEKEE. Patients with autoimmune disease history or receiving systemic immunosuppression were excluded from the trial. Peripheral blood for TCR sequencing was collected from all dose cohorts at baseline, on cycle 4 day 1, and on cycle 7 day 1. Samples came from an open-label, multicenter, first-in-human phase I dose-escalation trial of ivuxolimab. Adults with locally advanced or metastatic melanoma, renal cell, hepatocellular, or head and neck squamous cell carcinoma were enrolled in the trial. Before TCR sequencing, CD4+ T cells and CD8+ T cells from peripheral blood were sorted into separate populations.

Sequences were derived from CD4+ or CD8+ T cells sorted from blood, sampled in a trial of the OX40 agonist ivuxolimab. The clonotype originates from an adult with an advanced solid tumor such as melanoma, head and neck, liver or kidney cancer. The sequence links TRBV5-5 to TRBJ1-4, and possibly TRBD1, on 5 matching bases. CDR3 sequence: CASSRGTSEGEKLFF. The sequenced DNA: TGTGCCAGCAGCCGCGGGACCTCCGAGGGCGAAAAACTGTTTTTT.